The clone carrying this T cell receptor (beta chain) was counted at least ten times. A read error may produce the germline difference seen at one junction end. The CDR3 runs to 15 residues. CDR1 is SSHAT and CDR2 is FNYEAQ in the germline V gene (reference sequence). Recruits, aged roughly 18 to 95 years, lived in 20 to 30 US areas. Clinical history reported by participants formed the basis on which cohorts were assigned. As processed by the authors: From reference gene primer amplification, estimates of nucleated cell counts were derived. Here immunoSEQ multiplex PCR was the method, and the copy in TCRdb shows in-frame clones only, minus some. That table gives V, J and clone size, and the DNA gave D and trimming. The sample contains 310,000 or so clones, around 90% of which appear only once. The sample comes from a study of blood T cell repertoires in COVID-19. Study context: T cells, B-cell-depleted T cells, or PBMCs provided the cDNA or gDNA that served as material.

This chain joins TRBV7-7 and TRBJ2-7; possible D gene TRBD2, 6 bases. The sample consisted of PBMCs or T cells enriched from blood (not recorded which). This TCR derives from a young woman with acute COVID-19. The CDR3 DNA reads as TGTGCTAGCAGCTTACGTCCGGGAGCCCCCTACGAGCAGTACTTC. Protein sequence: CASSLRPGAPYEQYF.